These 2 T cell receptor beta chains were sequenced from one sample in a study of shared clonotypes between healthy human individuals. Libraries were prepared by immunoSEQ multiplex PCR; TCRdb keeps only in-frame clonotypes and omits some of them. The sample lists about 1 million clones; more than 60% were seen once. Material: memory CD4+ T cells sorted from blood. The subset is: CD45RA-negative fraction. All receptors come from a man aged 18 to 30 in good health.

The chain carries TRBV2 and TRBJ2-7, with TRBD2 as a possible D gene (5 bases). The CDR3 extends over 13 amino acids. From germline, CDR1 is SNHLY and CDR2 FYNNEI. V was pared by 5 bases and J by 3 bases, with 11 bases between. The CDR3 loop is CASSLAPYYEQYF. The CDR3 DNA reads TGTGCCAGCAGTCTAGCCCCCTACTACGAGCAGTACTTC. The full variable domain, in which reference TRBV2 and TRBJ2-7 provide the parts outside the CDR3, is EPEVTQTPSHQVTQMGQEVILRCVPISNHLYFYWYRQILGQKVEFLVSFYNNEISEKSEIFDDQFSVERPDGSNFTLKIRSTKLEDSAMYFCASSLAPYYEQYFGPGTRLTVT.

The rearrangement uses TRBV5-1 and TRBJ2-5, with D perhaps matching TRBD1 (6 bases). Looked up from germline, CDR1 is SGHRS and CDR2 is YFSETQ. The V gene lost 0 bases and the J gene lost 6 bases, with 15 bases spanning the gap. The CDR3 consists of 15 residues. The DNA of the CDR3 is TGCGCCAGCAGCTTGGTGGAGACAGGCGAGAAGACCCAGTACTTC. Translated: CASSLVETGEKTQYF.